This T cell receptor (beta chain) emerged from a study of blood T cell repertoires in COVID-19. In this sample, this clone turned up once. The V gene end was trimmed by 6 bases and the J gene end by 6 bases; junction bases not matched to a gene: 7. CDR3 length: 13 amino acids. Germline loops: CDR1 LGHNA, CDR2 YSLEER. The table came from immunoSEQ multiplex PCR; TCRdb's copy has only in-frame clones and leaves some out. The table lists about 160,000 clones, over 80% of them singletons. Seattle researchers signed up patients amid active infection and tracked them longitudinally. This chain uses TRBV4-3 with TRBJ1-2; 7 nucleotides match TRBD1. The sequenced material came from peripheral blood. The clonotype comes from a man aged 25-40 years with COVID-19, enrolled during active disease. Here the CDR3 reads CASRRQGSDGYTF. CDR3 DNA: TGCGCCAGCAGACGACAGGGATCGGATGGCTACACCTTC.